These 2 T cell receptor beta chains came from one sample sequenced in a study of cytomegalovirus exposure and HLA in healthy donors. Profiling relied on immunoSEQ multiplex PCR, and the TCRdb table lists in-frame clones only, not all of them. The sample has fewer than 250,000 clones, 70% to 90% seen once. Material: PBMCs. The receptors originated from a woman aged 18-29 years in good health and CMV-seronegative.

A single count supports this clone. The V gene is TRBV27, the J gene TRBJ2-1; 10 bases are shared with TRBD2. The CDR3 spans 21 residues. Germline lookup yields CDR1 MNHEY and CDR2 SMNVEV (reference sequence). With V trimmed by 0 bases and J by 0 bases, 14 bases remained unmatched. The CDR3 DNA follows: TGTGCCAGCAGTTTATCCATTGGGCTAGCGGGAGCAGGAAGCTCCTACAATGAGCAGTTCTTC. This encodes CASSLSIGLAGAGSSYNEQFF.

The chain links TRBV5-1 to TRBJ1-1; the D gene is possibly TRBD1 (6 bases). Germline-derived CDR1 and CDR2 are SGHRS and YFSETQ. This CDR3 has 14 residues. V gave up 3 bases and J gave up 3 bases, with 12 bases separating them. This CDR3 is CASSSGNRDTEAFF. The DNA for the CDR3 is TGCGCCAGCAGCTCGGGGAACAGGGACACTGAAGCTTTCTTT.